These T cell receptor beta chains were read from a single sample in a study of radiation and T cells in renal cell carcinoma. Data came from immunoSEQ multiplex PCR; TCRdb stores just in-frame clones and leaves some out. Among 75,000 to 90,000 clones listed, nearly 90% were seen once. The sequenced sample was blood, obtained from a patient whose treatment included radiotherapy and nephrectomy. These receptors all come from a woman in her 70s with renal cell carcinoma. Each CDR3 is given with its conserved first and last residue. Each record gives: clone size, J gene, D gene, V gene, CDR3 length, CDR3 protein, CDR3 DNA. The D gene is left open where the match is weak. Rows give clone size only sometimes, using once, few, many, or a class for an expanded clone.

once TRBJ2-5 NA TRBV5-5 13 CASSGPIQETQYF TGTGCCAGCAGCGGACCGATCCAAGAGACCCAGTACTTC
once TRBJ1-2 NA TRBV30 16 CAWSPLRTRKGYGYTF TGTGCCTGGTCCCCGCTCCGGACTCGAAAGGGCTATGGCTACACCTTC
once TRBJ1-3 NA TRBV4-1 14 CASSQDPSGNTIYF TGCGCCAGCAGCCAAGATCCCAGTGGAAACACCATATATTTT
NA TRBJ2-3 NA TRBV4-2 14 CASSQGRDFDTQYF TGTGCCAGCAGCCAGGGAAGAGATTTCGATACGCAGTATTTT
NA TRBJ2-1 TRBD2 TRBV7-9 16 CASSFASGGAHNEQFF TGTGCCAGCAGCTTTGCTAGCGGGGGGGCTCACAATGAGCAGTTCTTC
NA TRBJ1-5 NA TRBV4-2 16 CASSQGAGAGNQPQHF TGTGCCAGCAGCCAAGGGGCAGGGGCGGGCAATCAGCCCCAGCATTTT
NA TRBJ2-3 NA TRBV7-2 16 CASSPKTGTRALTQYF TGTGCCAGCAGCCCTAAAACTGGGACAAGGGCCCTTACGCAGTATTTT
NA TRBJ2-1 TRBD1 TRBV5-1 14 CASSKQGFYNEQFF TGCGCCAGCAGTAAACAGGGGTTTTACAATGAGCAGTTCTTC
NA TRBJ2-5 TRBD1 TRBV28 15 CASSSTGTGEETQYF TGTGCCAGCAGTTCCACCGGGACAGGGGAAGAGACCCAGTACTTC
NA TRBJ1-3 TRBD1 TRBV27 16 CASSLSPTGVGNTIYF TGTGCCAGCAGTTTATCGCCGACAGGGGTCGGAAACACCATATATTTT
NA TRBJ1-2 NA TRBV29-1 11 CSVVVGYGYTF TGCAGCGTTGTCGTGGGCTATGGCTACACCTTC
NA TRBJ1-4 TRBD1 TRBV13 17 CASSSKKDGTAIVELFF TGTGCCAGCAGCTCAAAGAAGGACGGGACAGCTATTGTGGAACTGTTTTTT
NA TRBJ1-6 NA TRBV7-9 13 CASSPDRGSPLHF TGTGCCAGCAGCCCGGACCGGGGTTCACCCCTCCACTTT
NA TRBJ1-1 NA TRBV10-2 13 CASSGQAGTEAFF TGCGCCAGCAGTGGCCAGGCGGGCACTGAAGCTTTCTTT
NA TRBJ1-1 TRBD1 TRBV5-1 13 CASSRDRNTEAFF TGCGCCAGCAGCCGGGACAGGAACACTGAAGCTTTCTTT
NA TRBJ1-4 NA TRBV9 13 CASSVQGREKLFF TGTGCCAGCAGCGTACAGGGGAGAGAAAAACTGTTTTTT